This T cell receptor beta chain appears in the sequencing data of a study of T cells in Graves' hyperthyroidism and ophthalmopathy (dated by TCRdb to between 2018 and 2020). Context from the whole study: Peripheral blood samples were taken at initial diagnosis, before any treatment was given. A discovery cohort of approximately 97 patients, about 44 with Graves' ophthalmopathy and 55 to 65 with stable Graves' hyperthyroidism, was used to find distinguishing TCR V-J signatures. Once sampling was done, hyperthyroidism patients were given methimazole at a starting dose of 30 mg daily, whereas ophthalmopathy patients were given high-dose intravenous methylprednisolone. Whether ophthalmopathy could be predicted prospectively was tested in an independent validation cohort made up of some 20 hyperthyroidism patients plus 17 patients who later progressed to ophthalmopathy. According to the paper, TCR Vbeta CDR3 sequencing was carried out on about 140 peripheral blood samples, which came from approximately 41 ophthalmopathy, under 85 hyperthyroidism and roughly 17 progressor patients. In more than five Graves' hyperthyroidism patients, the study also compared T-cell repertoires from thyroid tissue with T-cell repertoires from blood. The 100 discovery patients were randomly split 7:3 into training and test sets.

Here is what the overall study found, with its caveats: Most expanded thyroid clonotypes (frequency above 0.001) were also detected in blood, a finding suggesting that blood repertoires may reflect thyroid immune responses. During validation, the model predicted progression to ophthalmopathy a median of roughly six months ahead of onset, with almost 71% sensitivity and 72.22% specificity. A model built on a 13 V-J signature distinguished ophthalmopathy from stable hyperthyroidism, reaching roughly 88% sensitivity and approximately 83% specificity in cross-validation and 80%/75% in testing. Sample size was not statistically predetermined, and investigators were not blinded to group allocation.

A patient counted as having stable Graves' hyperthyroidism if no progression to ophthalmopathy occurred over 18 months of follow-up. Hyperthyroidism patients were newly diagnosed, had a disease duration of under 2 months, and were aged 18 to 65 years. The study excluded patients with uncontrolled infections, other autoimmune diseases, pregnancy or lactation. Clinical symptoms, serum thyroxine and TRAb, thyroid ultrasound, and orbital computed tomography formed the basis for the diagnoses. PBMCs were isolated from 7.5 to 10 ml of fresh peripheral blood by Ficoll-Paque density gradient centrifugation. Total RNA was extracted using Trizol reagent, and RNA quality was assessed on an Agilent 2100 Bioanalyzer. From cysteine to phenylalanine, the CDR3 is 14 amino acids long. The only DNA kept is the CDR3, 42 bases in frame from the first base. The germline V gene (reference sequence) supplies CDR1 DFQATT and CDR2 SNEGSKA.

This clonotype has a handful of counts. Its target antigen remains unknown. Its ends do not fully match the called genes, so a read error is possible. The TCR beta CDR3 regions were amplified from the RNA transcripts. The first round of RT-PCR for the TCR CDR3 was performed with the HTBI primer set and the Qiagen OneStep RT-PCR kit. Libraries were constructed in a second round of multiplex PCR, after which size selection and purification were performed. Paired-end sequencing of the libraries was performed with 100 bp reads on an Illumina HiSeq2000. The paper's data handling went like this. SOAPnuke was used to process the raw data, with reads discarded if the reads contained adapters or uncalled bases, had a mean Phred below 15, or lacked an exact constant-primer or identifier match. High-quality paired reads were merged with COPE v1.2.5, and unique nucleotide sequences were defined as clonotypes. Clonotypes were aligned to IMGT TRBV, TRBD and TRBJ reference segments using MiTCR v1.1. Only V-J combinations with frequency above 0.0001, covering about 99% of repertoires, were analysed. A TCS score was defined as the ratio of F50 (clonal expansion) to E x V (chaos), with BLOSUM62-based TCRdist applied between CDR3 peptides within each V-J. Welch's t-statistics and random forest reduced roughly 540 V-J features to 10 to 15, which were used in a naive Bayes classifier (R e1071). TCRdb reanalyzed the raw reads on its own, using fastp at Q25 for trimming and MiXCR for clone calling, and kept in-frame beta chains. Identical CDR3 protein sequences are pooled into one entry, listed with their most common genes and DNA. For this entry, the V and J calls and clone size follow TCRdb and not the study's own pipeline. The sample table records 340,000 or so distinct CDR3 sequences; 16% of these occur just once. 33% of the sample rests with the top ten.

The source is a man in his thirties or forties with Graves' hyperthyroidism. Sequencing was carried out using blood. Here the chain combines TRBV20-1 and TRBJ2-1; 7 of the junction bases match TRBD1. The CDR3 here reads CSAGEWTGHNEQFF. The DNA sequence is given as TGCAGTGCTGGAGAGTGGACAGGCCACAATGAGCAGTTCTTC.